Listed here are 17 T cell receptor beta chains from one sample, sequenced in a study of beta chain features in type 1 diabetes. Study-wide points: All four CD4+ subsets from Type 1 diabetes patients carried moderately but significantly shorter TCRB CDR3s.

Since all of the isolated RNA was reverse transcribed, expressed TCRB transcripts were what got sequenced. Assay used: immunoSEQ multiplex PCR; TCRdb lists only in-frame clones, some missing. The sample has about 120,000 clones; around 16% are singletons. No cognate antigen is known for these TCRs. The sequenced sample was central memory CD4+ T cells from blood. Source of these receptors: a man aged 18 to 30 with type 1 diabetes.

This clone was seen only a few times. This chain uses TRBV11-2 with TRBJ1-1; D ambiguous. There are 13 residues in the CDR3. V lost 2 bases to trimming and J lost 0 bases, with 4 bases between them. The germline CDR1 and CDR2 sequences are SGHAT and FQNNGV. This CDR3 is CASSLRLNTEAFF. CDR3 bases: TGTGCCAGCAGCTTAAGGTTGAACACTGAAGCTTTCTTT. The complete variable domain, with remaining parts taken from reference TRBV11-2 and TRBJ1-1, reads EAGVAQSPRYKIIEKRQSVAFWCNPISGHATLYWYQQILGQGPKLLIQFQNNGVVDDSQLPKDRFSAERLKGVDSTLKIQPAKLEDSAVYLCASSLRLNTEAFFGQGTRLTVV.

A few counts support this clone. The V and J genes are TRBV13 and TRBJ1-6, with D possibly TRBD1 on 5 matching bases. Trimming took 2 bases from V and 10 from J, leaving 12 bases between them. The CDR3 runs 14 residues. CDR1 is PRHDT and CDR2 is FYEKMQ in the germline V gene (reference sequence). The CDR3 region is CASSLHQGGSPLHF. Here the CDR3 DNA reads TGTGCCAGCAGCTTACATCAGGGTGGGTCACCCCTCCACTTT.

This chain joins TRBV7-6 and TRBJ2-6; D gene uncertain. V lost 5 bases and J 5 bases, leaving 25 bases between the germline ends. CDR3 size: 19 residues. CDR1 SGHVS and CDR2 FNYEAQ come from the germline V gene. Here the CDR3 DNA reads TGTGCCAGCAGCAATTTCGGTGAATCTCACCAAAGTCGGGCCAACGTCCTGACTTTC. Translated: CASSNFGESHQSRANVLTF. The complete variable domain, with remaining parts taken from reference TRBV7-6 and TRBJ2-6, reads GAGVSQSPRYKVTKRGQDVALRCDPISGHVSLYWYRQALGQGPEFLTYFNYEAQQDKSGLPNDRFSAERPEGSISTLTIQRTEQRDSAMYRCASSNFGESHQSRANVLTFGAGSRLTVL.

This chain links TRBV28 with TRBJ2-5, with unresolved D. The CDR3 contains 12 residues. Trimming took 5 bases from V and 7 from J, leaving 11 bases between them. Germline V gene sequence: CDR1 MDHEN, CDR2 SYDVKM. CDR3 loop: CASSLKGGTQYF. In nucleotides, the CDR3 is TGTGCCAGCAGTCTAAAAGGTGGGACCCAGTACTTC.

This clone was picked up a small number of times. The chain recombines TRBV30 with TRBJ2-7; tentative D call: TRBD1 (6 bases). The CDR3 runs to 12 residues. Germline CDR1 is GTSNPN and CDR2 is SVGIG (reference sequence). Trimming cost V 7 bases and J 5 bases, with 15 bases left between them. CDR3 nucleotide sequence: TGTGCCTTTGCCGGGACATCAGACGAGCAGTACTTC. Translated: CAFAGTSDEQYF.

V gene TRBV29-1 combines with J gene TRBJ1-2, with 7 bases lining up with TRBD1. Germline V gene sequence: CDR1 SQVTM, CDR2 ANQGSEA. Trimming cost V 4 bases and J 3 bases; bases outside gene matches: 14. This CDR3 has 16 residues. CDR3 loop: CSVVAGQELDYYGYTF. CDR3 in DNA: TGCAGCGTTGTGGCAGGACAGGAACTTGATTACTATGGCTACACCTTC.

The V call is TRBV7-2, the J call TRBJ1-1; D is ambiguous. From germline, CDR1 is SGHTA and CDR2 FQGNSA. V lost 4 bases and J lost 3, with 9 bases in between. The CDR3 runs 13 residues. This CDR3 reads CASSYDGYTEAFF. CDR3 nucleotide sequence: TGTGCCAGCAGCTACGATGGGTACACTGAAGCTTTCTTT.

This clone was recorded a few times. V and J are TRBV20-1 and TRBJ2-1; 7 bases are a match to TRBD2. CDR1 DFQATT and CDR2 SNEGSKA come from the germline V gene (reference sequence). The CDR3 is 11 residues long. The V segment lost 6 bases and the J segment 9 bases; nucleotides outside the gene matches: 5. CDR3 protein: CSAPRESEQFF. CDR3 coding DNA: TGCAGTGCCCCGCGGGAGTCTGAGCAGTTCTTC.

This clone was counted ten times or more. The rearrangement joins TRBV11-1 to TRBJ2-3; maybe TRBD1 (6 bases). The CDR3 length is 16 residues. Germline-derived CDR1 and CDR2 are SGHAT and FQDESV (reference sequence). The V end was cut by 6 bases, the J end by 3 bases, with 19 bases between. The CDR3 sequence: CASSSRVGRGTDTQYF. As DNA, the CDR3 is TGTGCCAGCAGTTCGAGGGTGGGCAGGGGAACAGATACGCAGTATTTT.

This rearrangement joins TRBV5-4 to TRBJ2-3; D possibly corresponds to TRBD1 (6 bases). Germline CDR1 and CDR2: SGHNT and YYREEE (reference sequence). Trimming took off 3 bases at V and 6 bases at J, with 14 bases between the two ends. This CDR3 comprises 14 residues. The CDR3 protein is CASSWGTPVDTQYF. CDR3 bases: TGTGCCAGCAGCTGGGGGACACCGGTCGATACGCAGTATTTT.

The chain links TRBV5-4 to TRBJ2-7; possibly TRBD2 for D (6 bases). The CDR3 sequence is 15 residues long. The V gene's germline CDR1 is SGHNT and CDR2 YYREEE (reference sequence). V was cut by 6 bases and J by 2 bases, with 18 bases left in between. CDR3 nucleotides: TGTGCCAGCACCCTTTCAGCGGGCGGAACCTACGAGCAGTACTTC. This sequence encodes CASTLSAGGTYEQYF. The complete variable domain, with remaining parts taken from reference TRBV5-4 and TRBJ2-7, reads ETGVTQSPTHLIKTRGQQVTLRCSSQSGHNTVSWYQQALGQGPQFIFQYYREEENGRGNFPPRFSGLQFPNYSSELNVNALELDDSALYLCASTLSAGGTYEQYFGPGTRLTVT.

Only a few counts were recorded for this clone. The CDR3 region is CASSQVRGRDTQYF. In DNA form, the CDR3 reads TGCGCCAGCAGCCAGGTTAGGGGAAGGGATACGCAGTATTTT. The chain links TRBV4-3 to TRBJ2-3, with D maybe TRBD1 (5 bases). The V end lost 3 bases, the J end lost 6 bases, and 13 bases lay between the germline ends. Germline loops: CDR1 LGHNA, CDR2 YSLEER. There are 14 residues in the CDR3.

The chain has TRBV7-2 and TRBJ2-7, with D uncertain. The CDR3 spans 13 residues. V lost 8 bases to trimming and J lost 0 bases, with 11 bases between them. The germline V gene has CDR1 SGHTA and CDR2 FQGNSA. CDR3 DNA sequence: TGTGCCAGCTCGGTCGGGTTCTCCTACGAGCAGTACTTC. This sequence encodes CASSVGFSYEQYF. Full variable domain (outside the CDR3, taken from reference TRBV7-2 and TRBJ2-7): GAGVSQSPSNKVTEKGKDVELRCDPISGHTALYWYRQSLGQGLEFLIYFQGNSAPDKSGLPSDRFSAERTGGSVSTLTIQRTQQEDSAVYLCASSVGFSYEQYFGPGTRLTVT.

This clone was observed a few times. V is TRBV2 and J is TRBJ2-7; 9 nucleotides align to TRBD2. This CDR3 spans 14 amino acids. Germline V gene data show CDR1 as SNHLY and CDR2 as FYNNEI. V trimming: 5 bases; J trimming: 6 bases; junction bases outside the gene matches: 8. The CDR3 reads CASSPERGAGEQYF. The CDR3 nucleotides read TGTGCCAGCAGTCCTGAGCGGGGGGCAGGCGAGCAGTACTTC.

This clone appeared a few times. CDR3 sequence reads: CASSQDSERGEQFF. CDR3 nucleotide sequence: TGTGCCAGCAGCCAGGACAGTGAACGGGGGGAGCAGTTCTTC. The chain carries TRBV4-2 and TRBJ2-1, with D perhaps matching TRBD1 or TRBD2 (6 bases each). Looked up from germline, CDR1 is LGHNA and CDR2 is YNFKEQ. The CDR3 is 14 amino acids. Between the trimmed V and J ends, which lost 3 bases and 10 bases, there was a span of 16 bases.

The sample holds a few counts of this clone. The chain combines TRBV5-1 with TRBJ1-2; 7 positions agree with TRBD1. The CDR3 has 15 amino acids. Trimming removed 4 bases from V and 4 bases from J; junction bases left unmatched: 10. Germline V gene sequence: CDR1 SGHRS, CDR2 YFSETQ. CDR3 protein: CASSTGRTGPYGYTF. CDR3 coding DNA: TGCGCCAGCAGCACAGGGCGGACAGGTCCCTATGGCTACACCTTC.

A few counts support this clone. The chain carries TRBV5-4 and TRBJ2-2, with TRBD1 identical over 11 bases. V gave up 5 bases and J gave up 6 bases; unmatched junction bases: 12. The CDR3 consists of 17 residues. CDR1 and CDR2 (germline): SGHNT, YYREEE (reference sequence). DNA for the CDR3: TGTGCCAGCAGAAAAGGATCCGGGACAGGGGGGGCCGGGGAGCTGTTTTTT. Protein product: CASRKGSGTGGAGELFF. The full variable domain, in which reference TRBV5-4 and TRBJ2-2 provide the parts outside the CDR3, is ETGVTQSPTHLIKTRGQQVTLRCSSQSGHNTVSWYQQALGQGPQFIFQYYREEENGRGNFPPRFSGLQFPNYSSELNVNALELDDSALYLCASRKGSGTGGAGELFFGEGSRLTVL.